Below are 3 T cell receptor beta chains sequenced from a single sample in a study of OX40 agonist ivuxolimab in advanced cancers. The protocol was immunoSEQ multiplex PCR, while the TCRdb copy is restricted to in-frame clones and leaves out a portion. Of 30,000 to 40,000 clones in the sample, around three quarters are singletons; the top ten hold over 20%. The sequenced sample was CD4+ or CD8+ T cells sorted from blood, obtained in a trial of the OX40 agonist ivuxolimab. These TCRs come from an adult with an advanced solid tumor such as melanoma, head and neck, liver or kidney cancer.

This clone turned up a few times. The chain combines TRBV7-9 with TRBJ2-7, with D possibly being TRBD1 or TRBD2 (6 bases each). Trimming cost V 3 bases and J 0 bases, with 12 bases left between them. CDR1 is SEHNR and CDR2 is FQNEAQ in the germline V gene (reference sequence). This CDR3 has 15 residues. The CDR3 reads CASSFPGAGSYEQYF. The CDR3 nucleotides read TGTGCCAGCAGCTTTCCGGGGGCCGGCTCCTACGAGCAGTACTTC.

The gene calls are TRBV9 and TRBJ1-1; D remains ambiguous. The V and J ends lost 3 bases and 0 bases respectively, with 9 bases between them. CDR1 is SGDLS, CDR2 YYNGEE, per germline. The CDR3 has 14 amino acids. The CDR3 DNA reads as TGTGCCAGCAGCGGAGGTGATATGAACACTGAAGCTTTCTTT. It translates to CASSGGDMNTEAFF.

The rearrangement links TRBV7-4 to TRBJ2-4, with 8 nucleotides matching TRBD1. Trimming at V came to 3 bases and at J to 4 bases, leaving 2 bases not matched to a gene. Germline V CDR1 and CDR2: SGHVT, SQSDAQ. This CDR3 has 14 amino acids. CDR3 protein: CASSFGQGKNIQYF. The CDR3 region has the DNA TGTGCCAGCAGCTTCGGACAGGGTAAAAACATTCAGTACTTC.